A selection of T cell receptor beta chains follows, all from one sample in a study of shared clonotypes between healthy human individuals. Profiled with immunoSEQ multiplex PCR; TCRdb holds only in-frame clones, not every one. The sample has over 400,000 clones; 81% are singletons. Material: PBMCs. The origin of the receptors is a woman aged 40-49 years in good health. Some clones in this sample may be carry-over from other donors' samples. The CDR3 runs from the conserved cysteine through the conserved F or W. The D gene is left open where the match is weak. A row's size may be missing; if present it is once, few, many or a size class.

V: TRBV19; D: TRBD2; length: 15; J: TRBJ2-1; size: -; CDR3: CASSTPTSGYNEQFF
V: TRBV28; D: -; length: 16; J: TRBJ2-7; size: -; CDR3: CASSFGNLDSSYEQYF
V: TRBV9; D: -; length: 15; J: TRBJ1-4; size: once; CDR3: CASSSRTATNEKLFF
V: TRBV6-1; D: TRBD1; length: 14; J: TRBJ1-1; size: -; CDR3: CASSRDRQNTEAFF
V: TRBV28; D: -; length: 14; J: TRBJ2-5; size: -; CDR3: CASSPTFDQETQYF
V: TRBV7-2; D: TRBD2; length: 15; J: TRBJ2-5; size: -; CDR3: CASSLLAGEQETQYF
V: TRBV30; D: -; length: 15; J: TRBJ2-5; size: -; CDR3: CAWSRGGRSQETQYF
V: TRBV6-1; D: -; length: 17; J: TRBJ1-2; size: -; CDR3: CASSVVTGTAGYYGYTF
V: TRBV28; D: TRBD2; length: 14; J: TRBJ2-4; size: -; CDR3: CASSSPGLASIQYF
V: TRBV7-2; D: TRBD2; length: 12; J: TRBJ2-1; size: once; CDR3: CASSTGGPKQFF
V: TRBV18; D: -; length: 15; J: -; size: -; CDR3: CASSPRPQGDYEQYF
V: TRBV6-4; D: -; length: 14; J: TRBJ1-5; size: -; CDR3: CASSDGRPRQPQHF
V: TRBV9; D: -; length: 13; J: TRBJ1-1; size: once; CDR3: CASSVSGGTEAFF
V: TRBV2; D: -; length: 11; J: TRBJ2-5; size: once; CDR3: CASRDSRTQYF
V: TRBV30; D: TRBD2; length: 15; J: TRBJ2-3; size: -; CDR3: CAWRPGLAGTDTQYF
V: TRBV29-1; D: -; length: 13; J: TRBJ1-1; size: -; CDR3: CSVSGQPNTEAFF
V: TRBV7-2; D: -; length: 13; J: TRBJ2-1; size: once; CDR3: CASSLANYNEQFF
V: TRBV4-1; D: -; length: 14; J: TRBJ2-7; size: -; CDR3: CASSQRRSSYEQYF
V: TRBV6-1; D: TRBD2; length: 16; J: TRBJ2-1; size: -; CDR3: CASRERGSGRGDEQFF
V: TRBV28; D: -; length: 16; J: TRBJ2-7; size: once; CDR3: CASNERRATGLYEQYF
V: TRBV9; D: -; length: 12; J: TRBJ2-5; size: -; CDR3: CASSVSGETQYF
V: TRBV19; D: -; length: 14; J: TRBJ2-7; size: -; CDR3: CASTQRGTSYEQYF
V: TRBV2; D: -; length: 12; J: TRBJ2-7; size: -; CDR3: CASRRFGYEQYF